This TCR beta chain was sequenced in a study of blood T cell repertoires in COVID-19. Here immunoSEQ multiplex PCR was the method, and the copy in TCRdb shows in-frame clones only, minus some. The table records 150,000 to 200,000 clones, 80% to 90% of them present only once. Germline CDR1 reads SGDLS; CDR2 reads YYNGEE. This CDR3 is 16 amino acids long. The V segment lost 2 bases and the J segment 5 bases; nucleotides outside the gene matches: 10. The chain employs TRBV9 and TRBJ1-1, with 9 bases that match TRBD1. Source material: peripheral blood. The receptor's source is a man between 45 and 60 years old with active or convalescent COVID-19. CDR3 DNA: TGTGCCAGCAGCGTCGGACAGGGGCGCGGAAGGACTGAAGCTTTCTTT. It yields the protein CASSVGQGRGRTEAFF.